These T cell receptor beta chains were read from a single sample in a study of blood T cell repertoires in COVID-19. TCRdb's copy holds only in-frame clones and misses some; the assay was immunoSEQ multiplex PCR. Among roughly 150,000 clones, about 87% were seen once, and the ten largest hold 5.5% to 7.5%. Specimen: peripheral blood. Receptors originate from a man aged 80 or over with acute or convalescent COVID-19. The CDR3 runs from the conserved cysteine through the conserved F or W. Fields, in order: D gene, CDR3 length, J gene, clone size, V gene, CDR3 protein, CDR3 DNA. D genes are given only for firm matches. The listing skips clone size in some rows; elsewhere it reads once, few, many or a size class.

TRBD2 14 TRBJ2-7 - TRBV4-1 CASSRSSGGYEQYF TGCGCCAGCAGCCGTAGTAGCGGGGGCTACGAGCAGTACTTC
TRBD2 14 TRBJ2-7 once TRBV3-1/TRBV3-2 CASSLTSGRYEQYF TGTGCCAGCAGCCTGACTAGCGGGAGATACGAGCAGTACTTC
TRBD1 17 TRBJ1-4 - TRBV18 CASSRLPVTGGNEKLFF TGTGCCAGCTCACGGCTTCCGGTGACAGGGGGTAATGAAAAACTGTTTTTT
- 14 TRBJ1-5 - TRBV2 CASSQDQGKGAQHF TGTGCCAGCAGTCAAGACCAGGGGAAAGGGGCCCAGCATTTT
- 10 TRBJ1-1 - TRBV30 CAWSRSSAFF TGTGCCTGGAGTCGAAGCTCAGCTTTCTTT
- 13 TRBJ1-2 - TRBV18 CASSPDFGYGYTF TGTGCCAGCTCACCTGACTTTGGCTATGGCTACACCTTC
TRBD2 15 TRBJ2-1 - TRBV25-1 CASRQTSVIYNEQFF TGTGCCAGCCGACAGACTAGCGTTATCTACAATGAGCAGTTCTTC
TRBD2 16 TRBJ2-7 - TRBV28 CASSSTSGRNRYEQYF TGTGCCAGCAGTTCAACTAGCGGGAGGAATAGGTACGAGCAGTACTTC
- 15 TRBJ2-2 once TRBV5-4 CATAGTSLNTGELFF TGTGCCACAGCCGGGACTTCCTTGAACACCGGGGAGCTGTTTTTT
- 13 TRBJ2-5 - TRBV4-2 CASSQTSEETQYF TGTGCCAGCAGCCAAACAAGCGAAGAGACCCAGTACTTC
TRBD1 13 TRBJ1-2 - TRBV18 CASSPDRNYGYTF TGTGCCAGCTCACCGGACAGGAACTATGGCTACACCTTC
- 12 TRBJ1-2 - TRBV7-8 CASSPQGKGYTF TGTGCCAGCAGCCCCCAGGGTAAAGGCTACACCTTC
- 12 TRBJ2-5 few TRBV2 CASREGWETQYF TGTGCCAGCAGGGAGGGGTGGGAGACCCAGTACTTC
- 15 TRBJ1-3 - TRBV28 CASSPGKVGPNTIYF TGTGCCAGCAGTCCCGGGAAGGTGGGTCCTAACACCATATATTTT
- 11 TRBJ2-4 once TRBV30 CAWSSENIQYF TGTGCCTGGAGCAGTGAAAACATTCAGTACTTC
- 13 TRBJ1-1 - TRBV14 CASSQGANTEAFF TGTGCCAGCAGCCAGGGGGCGAACACTGAAGCTTTCTTT
TRBD1 16 TRBJ2-2 - TRBV7-9 CASTPRSTGDTGELFF TGTGCCAGCACCCCGAGAAGTACAGGGGACACCGGGGAGCTGTTTTTT
- 15 TRBJ1-1 once TRBV11-2 CASSMEGRLNTEAFF TGTGCCAGCAGCATGGAGGGACGGCTGAACACTGAAGCTTTCTTT
- 16 TRBJ2-7 few TRBV21-1 CASSKVYGRALDEQYF TGTGCCAGCAGCAAAGTTTACGGGAGGGCCCTAGACGAGCAGTACTTC
- 16 TRBJ1-4 once TRBV11-3 CASSGPRNTTNEKLFF TGTGCCAGCAGTGGGCCGAGAAATACAACTAATGAAAAACTGTTTTTT
TRBD1 18 TRBJ2-7 - TRBV19 CASAHTGGFVTDPYEQYF TGTGCCAGCGCCCACACAGGGGGCTTCGTGACGGATCCCTACGAGCAGTACTTC
TRBD1 15 TRBJ1-4 - TRBV30 CAWSASRGRGEKLFF TGTGCCTGGAGCGCCTCCAGGGGGCGTGGGGAAAAACTGTTTTTT